The entry below describes one TCR beta chain. The sample is drawn from a study of Graves' ophthalmopathy and Graves' hyperthyroidism. Amplification of TCR beta CDR3 regions used RNA transcripts. First-round RT-PCR employed HTBI primers, with a second-round multiplex PCR after it. TCRdb recomputed calls from the multiplex PCR reads with MiXCR, one row per CDR3 protein. The sample lists around 1,000,000 distinct CDR3 sequences; less than 45% were seen once. The CDR3 is made up of 13 amino acids. Trimming pared 6 bases from V and 4 bases from J, leaving 13 bases between. V is TRBV7-1 and J is TRBJ2-7, with D unclear. TRBV7-1 carries the ORF label, with uncertain function. This clonotype was obtained from an adult man with Graves' hyperthyroidism. Sequencing was carried out using peripheral blood or thyroid tissue (not recorded which). The DNA for the CDR3 is TGTGCCAGCAGTCATGCGGACGCATACGAGCAGTACTTC. Translated, it gives CASSHADAYEQYF.